Listed below are T cell receptor beta chains from one sample, sequenced in a study of T cell repertoires in cytomegalovirus infection. TCRdb re-analysed the reads in MiXCR, keeping a single row per CDR3 protein. The sample has under 200,000 distinct CDR3 sequences; about 20% are singletons. No cognate antigen is known for these TCRs. The sample was CD8+ T cells from cultured PBMCs, taken from culture after CMV antigen stimulation. The receptors here all came from a human donor in good health (CMV status not recorded). Some clones in this sample may be carry-over from other donors' samples. CDR3s include the opening cysteine and the closing phenylalanine or tryptophan. Fields, in order: J gene, CDR3 length, D gene, V gene, clone size, CDR3 protein, CDR3 DNA. The D gene is left open where the match is weak. The size entry is marked missing in some rows and otherwise reads once, few, many or a size class.

j_gene: TRBJ1-6; len: 15; d_gene: NA; v_gene: TRBV12-5; abundance: few; CDR3aa: CASGSGQGIISPLHF; CDR3nt: TGTGCTAGTGGTTCCGGGCAGGGGATTATTTCACCCCTCCACTTT
j_gene: TRBJ2-3; len: 15; d_gene: TRBD1; v_gene: TRBV27; abundance: many; CDR3aa: CATCPYRGGTDTQYF; CDR3nt: TGTGCCACCTGTCCTTACAGGGGTGGGACAGATACGCAGTATTTT
j_gene: TRBJ2-7; len: 15; d_gene: TRBD1; v_gene: TRBV7-9; abundance: NA; CDR3aa: CASSLPGTGTYEQYF; CDR3nt: TGTGCCAGCAGCCTTCCCGGGACAGGGACCTACGAGCAGTACTTC
j_gene: TRBJ1-2; len: 15; d_gene: NA; v_gene: TRBV7-9; abundance: few; CDR3aa: CASSPSAGRDYGYTF; CDR3nt: TGTGCCAGCAGCCCATCAGCGGGGCGAGACTATGGCTACACCTTC
j_gene: TRBJ1-5; len: 15; d_gene: TRBD1; v_gene: TRBV5-6; abundance: NA; CDR3aa: CASSSGTGENQPQHF; CDR3nt: TGTGCCAGCAGCTCAGGGACAGGGGAGAATCAGCCCCAGCATTTT
j_gene: TRBJ1-1; len: 17; d_gene: TRBD1; v_gene: TRBV7-8; abundance: few; CDR3aa: CASSLGRTGRVVTEAFF; CDR3nt: TGTGCCAGCAGCTTAGGCCGGACAGGAAGGGTTGTCACTGAAGCTTTCTTT
j_gene: TRBJ1-6; len: 16; d_gene: NA; v_gene: TRBV5-6; abundance: few; CDR3aa: CASSLVARGSNSPLHF; CDR3nt: TGTGCCAGCAGCTTGGTGGCCCGGGGATCCAATTCACCCCTCCACTTT
j_gene: TRBJ1-1; len: 17; d_gene: TRBD1; v_gene: TRBV25-1; abundance: few; CDR3aa: CASSERGRGWANTEAFF; CDR3nt: TGTGCCAGCAGTGAGAGGGGCAGGGGGTGGGCGAACACTGAAGCTTTCTTT
j_gene: TRBJ1-1; len: 17; d_gene: NA; v_gene: TRBV7-2; abundance: many; CDR3aa: CASSLAQQGYRNTEAFF; CDR3nt: TGTGCCAGCAGCTTAGCCCAACAGGGTTACAGGAACACTGAAGCTTTCTTT
j_gene: TRBJ2-7; len: 14; d_gene: TRBD1; v_gene: TRBV28; abundance: NA; CDR3aa: CASSLDRASYEQYF; CDR3nt: TGTGCCAGCAGTTTAGACAGGGCCTCCTACGAGCAGTACTTC
j_gene: TRBJ1-2; len: 17; d_gene: TRBD1; v_gene: TRBV9; abundance: few; CDR3aa: CASSVDYGTGVRDGYTF; CDR3nt: TGTGCCAGCAGCGTAGATTATGGGACAGGTGTCCGAGATGGCTACACCTTC
j_gene: TRBJ2-2; len: 16; d_gene: TRBD1; v_gene: TRBV27; abundance: NA; CDR3aa: CASRSPGQVNTGELFF; CDR3nt: TGTGCCAGCAGATCTCCGGGACAGGTCAACACCGGGGAGCTGTTTTTT
j_gene: TRBJ1-1; len: 13; d_gene: TRBD1; v_gene: TRBV6-5; abundance: NA; CDR3aa: CASSYPGGWEAFF; CDR3nt: TGTGCCAGCAGTTATCCAGGGGGCTGGGAAGCTTTCTTT
j_gene: TRBJ2-7; len: 15; d_gene: TRBD1; v_gene: TRBV27; abundance: few; CDR3aa: CASSPRDRVSYEQYF; CDR3nt: TGTGCCAGCTCCCCCAGGGACAGGGTCTCCTACGAGCAGTACTTC
j_gene: TRBJ1-2; len: 14; d_gene: NA; v_gene: TRBV12-3/TRBV12-4; abundance: NA; CDR3aa: CASSPIRDYYGYTF; CDR3nt: TGTGCCAGCAGTCCCATCCGGGATTACTATGGCTACACCTTC
j_gene: TRBJ2-3; len: 16; d_gene: TRBD1; v_gene: TRBV7-6; abundance: few; CDR3aa: CASSERTGQITDTQYF; CDR3nt: TGTGCCAGCAGCGAACGGACAGGGCAGATCACAGATACGCAGTATTTT
j_gene: TRBJ2-5; len: 14; d_gene: TRBD1; v_gene: TRBV9; abundance: NA; CDR3aa: CASSPWDREETQYF; CDR3nt: TGTGCCAGCAGCCCATGGGACAGGGAAGAGACCCAGTACTTC
j_gene: TRBJ1-2; len: 15; d_gene: NA; v_gene: TRBV7-9; abundance: few; CDR3aa: CASSLGSVGLRGYTF; CDR3nt: TGTGCCAGCAGCTTAGGGAGCGTCGGTCTTCGAGGCTACACCTTC
j_gene: TRBJ1-1; len: 15; d_gene: NA; v_gene: TRBV12-3/TRBV12-4; abundance: few; CDR3aa: CASSLAGGSGTEAFF; CDR3nt: TGTGCCAGCAGTTTAGCGGGGGGCAGCGGCACTGAAGCTTTCTTT
j_gene: TRBJ2-2; len: 16; d_gene: NA; v_gene: TRBV6-1; abundance: few; CDR3aa: CASSELGQRYTGELFF; CDR3nt: TGTGCCAGCAGTGAACTGGGGCAGCGGTATACCGGGGAGCTGTTTTTT
j_gene: TRBJ2-1; len: 15; d_gene: NA; v_gene: TRBV4-3; abundance: NA; CDR3aa: CASSRLGSSYNEQFF; CDR3nt: TGCGCCAGCAGCCGCCTGGGGAGCTCCTACAATGAGCAGTTCTTC
j_gene: TRBJ1-1; len: 15; d_gene: NA; v_gene: TRBV28; abundance: NA; CDR3aa: CASSFPPWRNTEAFF; CDR3nt: TGTGCCAGCAGTTTTCCTCCCTGGAGAAACACTGAAGCTTTCTTT
j_gene: TRBJ1-5; len: 15; d_gene: NA; v_gene: TRBV6-2/TRBV6-3; abundance: NA; CDR3aa: CASSYRGLGNQPQHF; CDR3nt: TGTGCCAGCAGTTACAGGGGTTTGGGCAATCAGCCCCAGCATTTT
j_gene: TRBJ1-1; len: 14; d_gene: TRBD1; v_gene: TRBV7-2; abundance: NA; CDR3aa: CASSLQGEVAEAFF; CDR3nt: TGTGCCAGCAGCTTACAGGGGGAGGTTGCTGAAGCTTTCTTT